The sequence of this T cell receptor beta chain was determined in a study of blood T cell repertoires in COVID-19. Study-wide context: PBMCs, B-cell-depleted T cells, or T cells were the source of the cDNA or gDNA that made up the material.

Trimming took off 4 bases at V and 5 bases at J, with 4 bases between the two ends. The germline V gene has CDR1 SNHLY and CDR2 FYNNEI. This CDR3 region has 11 residues. Under the authors' procedure: Scientists estimated how many nucleated cells there were by amplifying reference gene primers. Measured with immunoSEQ multiplex PCR; TCRdb has only the in-frame clones, and not every one. Clone size and V and J calls were adopted from that table, with D and trimming inferred from the DNA. The table includes around 470,000 clones, about 92% detected once. The V gene is TRBV2, the J gene TRBJ2-3; D not certain. This TCR was recovered from a man aged 18 to 30 who had recovered from COVID-19. The sequenced sample consisted of PBMCs or T cells enriched from blood (not recorded which). CDR3 residues: CASSAGDTQYF. The CDR3 coding sequence is TGTGCCAGCAGTGCAGGAGATACGCAGTATTTT.